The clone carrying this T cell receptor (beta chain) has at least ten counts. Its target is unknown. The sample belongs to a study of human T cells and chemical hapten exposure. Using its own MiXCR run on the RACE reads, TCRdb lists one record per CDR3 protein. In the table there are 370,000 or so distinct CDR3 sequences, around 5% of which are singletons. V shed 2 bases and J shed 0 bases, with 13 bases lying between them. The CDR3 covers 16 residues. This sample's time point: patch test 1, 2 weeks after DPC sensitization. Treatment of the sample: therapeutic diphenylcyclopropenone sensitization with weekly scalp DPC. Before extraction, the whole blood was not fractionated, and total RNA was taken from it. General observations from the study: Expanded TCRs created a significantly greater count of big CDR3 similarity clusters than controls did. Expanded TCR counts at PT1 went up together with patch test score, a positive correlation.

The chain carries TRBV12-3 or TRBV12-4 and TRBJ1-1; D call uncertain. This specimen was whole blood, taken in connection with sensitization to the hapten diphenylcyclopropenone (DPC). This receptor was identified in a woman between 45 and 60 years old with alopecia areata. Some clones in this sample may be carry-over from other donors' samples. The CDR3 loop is CASSLLQIRMNTEAFF. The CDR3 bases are TGTGCCAGCAGTTTACTCCAGATCCGCATGAACACTGAAGCTTTCTTT.